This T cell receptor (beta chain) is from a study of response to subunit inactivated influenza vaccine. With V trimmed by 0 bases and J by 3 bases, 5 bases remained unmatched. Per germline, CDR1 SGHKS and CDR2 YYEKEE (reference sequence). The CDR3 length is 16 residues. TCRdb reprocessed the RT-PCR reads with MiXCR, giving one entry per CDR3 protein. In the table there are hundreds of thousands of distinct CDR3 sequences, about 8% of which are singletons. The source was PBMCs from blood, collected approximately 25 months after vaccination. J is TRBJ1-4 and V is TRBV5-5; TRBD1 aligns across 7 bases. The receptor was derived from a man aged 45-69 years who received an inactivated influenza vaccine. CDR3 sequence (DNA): TGTGCCAGCAGCTTGGCCAGGGGGATGGCTAATGAAAAACTGTTTTTT. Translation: CASSLARGMANEKLFF.